This TCR beta chain was observed in a study of T cell responses to AZD1222 COVID-19 vaccine. The method was immunoSEQ multiplex PCR; TCRdb's version includes in-frame clones alone and lacks a portion of them. The data contain over 110,000 clones, around nine tenths of them singletons. This CDR3 is 13 amino acids long. Germline V gene lookup returns CDR1 LNHDA and CDR2 SQIVND (reference sequence). The V gene lost 9 bases and the J gene lost 4 bases, with 15 bases spanning the gap. The source was peripheral blood, collected 28 days after the second AZD1222 dose. The V call is TRBV19, the J call TRBJ1-2, with D possibly TRBD1 on 5 matching bases. The TCR sequence derives from an adult who received the AZD1222 COVID-19 vaccine. For the CDR3, the DNA is TGTGCCAGCGGTGGGACGGGACTCTATGGCTACACCTTC. Translating it yields CASGGTGLYGYTF.